What follows are 21 T cell receptor beta chains derived from one specimen sequenced in a study of shared clonotypes between healthy human individuals. TCRdb keeps only in-frame clones here, not all; method: immunoSEQ multiplex PCR. In the table there are approximately 470,000 clones, 81% of which are singletons. Sequencing was performed on PBMCs. These receptors were obtained from a woman aged 40 to 50 in good health. Some clones in this sample may be carry-over from other donors' samples.

The V call is TRBV28, the J call TRBJ2-4; D is unclear. The length of the CDR3 is 13 residues. Germline CDR1 is MDHEN and CDR2 is SYDVKM. The V and J ends lost 5 bases and 5 bases respectively, with 10 bases between them. DNA of the CDR3: TGTGCCAGCAGTACCCTTGGCCAAAACATTCAGTACTTC. Its protein is CASSTLGQNIQYF. Filled out from reference TRBV28 and TRBJ2-4, the complete variable domain reads DVKVTQSSRYLVKRTGEKVFLECVQDMDHENMFWYRQDPGLGLRLIYFSYDVKMKEKGDIPEGYSVSREKKERFSLILESASTNQTSMYLCASSTLGQNIQYFGAGTRLSVL.

V and J are TRBV5-1 and TRBJ2-2; TRBD1 agrees at 8 bases. CDR1 and CDR2 from the germline V gene are SGHRS and YFSETQ. The CDR3 has 16 residues. V shed 6 bases, J shed 1 base, and the junction held 8 bases outside the gene matches. The CDR3 loop is CASTTDGTGNTGELFF. CDR3 nucleotide sequence: TGCGCCAGCACCACAGATGGGACAGGGAACACCGGGGAGCTGTTTTTT.

V usage is TRBV7-6 and J usage is TRBJ2-1, with 8 bases aligning to TRBD1. Trimming removed 4 bases from V and 1 base from J; junction bases left unmatched: 3. The CDR3 is 15 amino acids. Germline V lookup: CDR1 SGHVS, CDR2 FNYEAQ. CDR3 nucleotide sequence: TGTGCCAGCAGCTCCCGGACAGGGTCCTACAATGAGCAGTTCTTC. This sequence encodes CASSSRTGSYNEQFF.

V usage is TRBV27 and J usage is TRBJ2-7, with 8 bases identical to TRBD1. V was pared by 5 bases and J by 4 bases, with 10 bases of the junction left unmatched. The CDR3 runs to 15 residues. The germline gives CDR1 MNHEY, CDR2 SMNVEV (reference sequence). CDR3 nucleotides: TGTGCCAGCAGTCCCACGCCGACAGGGGTATACGAGCAGTACTTC. Translating gives CASSPTPTGVYEQYF.

The chain carries TRBV9 and TRBJ2-7; TRBD2 agrees at 12 bases. The CDR3 contains 14 residues. CDR1 and CDR2 (germline): SGDLS, YYNGEE. After removal of 4 bases from V and 4 bases from J, the junction contained 3 bases not matched to a gene. CDR3 nucleotides: TGTGCCAGCAGCATCGGGACTAGCGGGTACGAGCAGTACTTC. It is translated as CASSIGTSGYEQYF.

Note on this clone: A far larger clone is a single base away, which makes a read error likely. The chain is built from TRBV29-1 and TRBJ1-2; TRBD1 is a possible D gene (5 bases). Germline values: CDR1 SQVTM, CDR2 ANQGSEA. The V end was cut by 1 base, the J end by 3 bases, with 15 bases between. The CDR3 extends over 15 amino acids. The CDR3 coding sequence is TGCAGCGTTGAAGTATTAGTGCAGGGATACTATGGCTACACCTTC. This sequence encodes CSVEVLVQGYYGYTF.

Note on this clone: Given a far larger clone just one base away, this is likely a sequencing read error. This rearrangement joins TRBV7-3 to TRBJ2-7; D unclear. Per the germline V gene, CDR1 is SGHTA and CDR2 is FQGTGA. The CDR3 runs to 15 residues. With 1 base removed from V and 6 bases from J, the gap between germline ends came to 16 bases. In nucleotides, the CDR3 is TGTGCCAGCAGCTTAATGGTGGCTAACGGATCCGAGCAGTACTTC. Amino acids: CASSLMVANGSEQYF.

This clone occurred a few times. V is TRBV5-1 and J is TRBJ2-1; D is unresolved. Germline V lookup: CDR1 SGHRS, CDR2 YFSETQ. V lost 4 bases and J lost 8, with 16 bases in between. The CDR3 is made up of 14 amino acids. The CDR3 DNA reads TGCGCCAGCAGCCGATCCGGGCCTATCGATGAGCAGTTCTTC. Protein product: CASSRSGPIDEQFF.

The chain uses TRBV6-5 and TRBJ2-7; D might be TRBD1 or TRBD2, each matching 5 bases. The CDR3 consists of 13 residues. Looked up from germline, CDR1 is MNHEY and CDR2 is SVGAGI. The ends were cut back, 5 bases at V and 4 bases at J, with 12 bases in the middle. CDR3 region: CASSPSGSYEQYF. Here the CDR3 DNA reads TGTGCCAGCAGTCCGTCAGGGAGTTACGAGCAGTACTTC.

The V call is TRBV5-1, the J call TRBJ1-1; a weak D match, TRBD1 (5 bases). Trimming left V 1 base short and J 3 bases short, with 10 bases between. The CDR3 contains 14 residues. Germline assignment: CDR1 SGHRS and CDR2 YFSETQ. This CDR3 reads CASSLQGSYTEAFF. The CDR3 DNA is TGCGCCAGCAGCTTGCAGGGTTCGTACACTGAAGCTTTCTTT.

About this clone: Other nucleotide sequences from this sample produce the same CDR3. J is TRBJ1-4 and V is TRBV7-9; the match to TRBD1 covers 8 bases. The CDR3 consists of 14 residues. The germline V gene has CDR1 SEHNR and CDR2 FQNEAQ (reference sequence). V shed 5 bases and J 5 bases; nucleotides not matched to a gene: 4. CDR3 nucleotides: TGTGCCAGCAGCCCCGGGACAGGAAATGAAAAACTGTTTTTT. Translated: CASSPGTGNEKLFF. Complete variable domain (other parts from reference TRBV7-9 and TRBJ1-4): DTGVSQNPRHKITKRGQNVTFRCDPISEHNRLYWYRQTLGQGPEFLTYFQNEAQLEKSRLLSDRFSAERPKGSFSTLEIQRTEQGDSAMYLCASSPGTGNEKLFFGSGTQLSVL.

The gene calls are TRBV7-2 and TRBJ1-1; tentatively, D is TRBD1 (5 bases). V lost 5 bases to trimming and J lost 2 bases, with 18 bases between them. Germline values: CDR1 SGHTA, CDR2 FQGNSA. The CDR3 loop spans 16 amino acids. The CDR3 loop is CASSPHGGNSNTEAFF. The CDR3 DNA sequence: TGTGCCAGCAGCCCCCATGGGGGGAACAGCAACACTGAAGCTTTCTTT.

With respect to this clone: Since a far larger clone is one base different, this is likely a read error. The gene calls are TRBV7-6 and TRBJ1-2, with TRBD1 as a possible D gene (5 bases). Germline V gene data show CDR1 as SGHVS and CDR2 as FNYEAQ. The CDR3 runs to 14 residues. The DNA for the CDR3 is TGTGCCAGCAGCCCCCCCGGGGCTAACTATTGCTACACCTTC. Translated, it gives CASSPPGANYCYTF.

This clone has more than one count but fewer than ten. V is TRBV7-9 and J is TRBJ2-3, with D hard to call. There are 14 residues in the CDR3. V was trimmed by 4 bases and J by 4 bases, leaving 12 bases between them. CDR1 SEHNR and CDR2 FQNEAQ come from the germline V gene (reference sequence). The CDR3 DNA follows: TGTGCCAGCAGCTCTCTTATTCGCGCAGATACGCAGTATTTT. It is translated as CASSSLIRADTQYF.

This rearrangement joins TRBV5-1 to TRBJ2-3; either TRBD1 or TRBD2 may supply D (5 bases each). V shed 1 base and J shed 0 bases, with 9 bases lying between them. Germline CDR1 is SGHRS and CDR2 is YFSETQ. The CDR3 is 15 amino acids. The CDR3 region has the DNA TGCGCCAGCAGCTTGCGGGACGGCAGCACAGATACGCAGTATTTT. It is translated as CASSLRDGSTDTQYF.

This clone has only a few counts. The V gene is TRBV18, the J gene TRBJ2-5; the D gene is possibly TRBD1 (5 bases). CDR3 length equals 13 residues. The ends were cut back, 5 bases at V and 5 bases at J, with 12 bases in the middle. The germline V gene has CDR1 KGHSH and CDR2 LQKENI. The chain's CDR3 is CASSRTIRETQYF. The CDR3 DNA reads TGTGCCAGCTCAAGGACAATCAGGGAGACCCAGTACTTC.

This clone was counted ten times or more. The DNA of the CDR3 is TGCAGCGTTGTAAGCAGGGGCGGAGAAAAACTGTTTTTT. Its protein is CSVVSRGGEKLFF. The V gene is TRBV29-1, the J gene TRBJ1-4; tentative D call: TRBD1 (6 bases). CDR3 length: 13 residues. Germline CDR1 SQVTM, CDR2 ANQGSEA. Trimming pared 4 bases from V and 8 bases from J, leaving 14 bases between.

This clone occurred a few times. CDR3 nucleotide sequence: TGTGCCAGCAGTCCCTTGATAGGCTATGGCTACACCTTC. Its translation is CASSPLIGYGYTF. The chain uses TRBV28 and TRBJ1-2, with no clear D. V was trimmed by 5 bases and J by 4 bases, leaving 11 bases between them. Germline lookup yields CDR1 MDHEN and CDR2 SYDVKM. There are 13 residues in the CDR3.

A single count supports this clone. Sequence at one end of the junction differs from germline and may be a read error. V gene TRBV5-4 combines with J gene TRBJ2-7; the D gene is possibly TRBD2 (5 bases). CDR1 is SGHNT and CDR2 is YYREEE in the germline V gene (reference sequence). CDR3 length: 13 amino acids. CDR3 nucleotides: TGTGCCAGCAGCTCGGCTAGCTCCAACGAGCAGTACTTC. Its protein is CASSSASSNEQYF.

V gene TRBV4-2 combines with J gene TRBJ1-5; 11 bases align to TRBD1. The V gene end was trimmed by 1 base and the J gene end by 6 bases; junction bases not matched to a gene: 5. CDR1 and CDR2 from the germline V gene are LGHNA and YNFKEQ. The CDR3 is 16 residues long. DNA for the CDR3: TGTGCCAGCAGCCAAGTAGGACAGGGGGCAAGTCAGCCCCAGCATTTT. Protein: CASSQVGQGASQPQHF.

As regards this clone: The sample has other DNA sequences that encode this CDR3 too. The rearrangement uses TRBV5-1 and TRBJ1-4; D might be TRBD1 (6 bases). The CDR3 length is 16 residues. The germline gives CDR1 SGHRS, CDR2 YFSETQ. Trimming left V 0 bases short and J 0 bases short, with 9 bases between. DNA of the CDR3: TGCGCCAGCAGCTTGGGGGGGCAGGCAACTAATGAAAAACTGTTTTTT. It specifies CASSLGGQATNEKLFF.